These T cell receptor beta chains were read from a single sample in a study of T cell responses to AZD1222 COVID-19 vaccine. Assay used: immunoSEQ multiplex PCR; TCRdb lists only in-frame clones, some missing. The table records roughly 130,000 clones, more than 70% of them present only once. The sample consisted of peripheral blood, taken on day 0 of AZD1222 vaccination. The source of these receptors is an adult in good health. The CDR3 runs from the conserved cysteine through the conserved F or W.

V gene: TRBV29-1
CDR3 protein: CSVEGQGAGQPQHF

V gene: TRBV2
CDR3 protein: CASSSGSGNTIYF

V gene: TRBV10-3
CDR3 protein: CAISQRAGEGNEQYF

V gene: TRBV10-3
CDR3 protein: CAISTGQGYYEQYF

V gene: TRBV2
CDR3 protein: CASKYGGEQYF

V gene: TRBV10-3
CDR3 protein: CAITSGTETDEQYF

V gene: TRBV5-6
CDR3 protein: CASREAGGPMNTEAFF

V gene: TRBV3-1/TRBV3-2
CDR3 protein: CASSQDTGLNQPQHF

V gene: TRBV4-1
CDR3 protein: CASSHVSGTGSYEQYF

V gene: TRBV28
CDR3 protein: CASCGTPHSPLHF

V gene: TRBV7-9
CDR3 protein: CASSLPGYGYTF

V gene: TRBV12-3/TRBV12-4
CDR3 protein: CASSFASPYEQYF

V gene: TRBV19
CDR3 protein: CASSMSTAGQPQHF

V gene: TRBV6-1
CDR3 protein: CASSEGQGGGGYTF

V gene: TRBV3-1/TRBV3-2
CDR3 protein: CASSQWRDGETQYF

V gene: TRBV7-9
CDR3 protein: CASGQAGGPLNEQFF

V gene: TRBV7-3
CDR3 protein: CASSLIAQGNEQFF